This passage covers 32 T cell receptor beta chains from one sample sequenced in a study of T cells in Graves' hyperthyroidism and ophthalmopathy. The TCR beta CDR3 regions underwent amplification using RNA transcripts as the source. A set of HTBI primers served as the primers for a first-round RT-PCR of the TCR CDR3. One entry per CDR3 protein results from TCRdb running MiXCR on the multiplex PCR reads. Of approximately 600,000 distinct CDR3 sequences detected, 14% appear once; the ten largest clones hold roughly 7%. Material: blood. Receptors originate from a woman between 18 and 30 years old with Graves' ophthalmopathy.

This clonotype was seen at least ten times. The chain is built from TRBV7-2 and TRBJ1-2; 7 bases are a match to TRBD1. Germline values: CDR1 SGHTA, CDR2 FQGNSA. Unmatched junction bases numbered 12, after V lost 6 bases and J lost 8 bases. The CDR3 totals 14 residues. The CDR3 DNA reads TGTGCCAGCAGTCGACGGGGACAGCCCTACGGCTACACCTTC. This gives the protein CASSRRGQPYGYTF.

This clonotype was found many times. The chain links TRBV12-3 or TRBV12-4 to TRBJ2-5; D might be TRBD1 (5 bases). The CDR3 length is 14 residues. With 6 bases removed from V and 2 bases from J, the gap between germline ends came to 13 bases. The DNA for the CDR3 is TGTGCCAGCAGCCGACAGTACCATCAAGAGACCCAGTACTTC. Its translation is CASSRQYHQETQYF.

This clonotype has just a few counts. The chain recombines TRBV28 with TRBJ1-2; 8 bases fit TRBD1. V shed 5 bases, J shed 2 bases, and the junction held 7 bases outside the gene matches. The germline gives CDR1 MDHEN, CDR2 SYDVKM. CDR3 length: 15 residues. In DNA form, the CDR3 reads TGTGCCAGCAGTCCTACAGGGGGAACCAACTATGGCTACACCTTC. Residues: CASSPTGGTNYGYTF.

The genes are TRBV4-1 and TRBJ2-1; TRBD2 is a possible D gene (6 bases). Germline CDR1 and CDR2: MGHRA and YSYEKL. The V end was cut by 7 bases, the J end by 0 bases, with 13 bases between. The CDR3 is 15 amino acids. CDR3 loop: CASTRDSSSYNEQFF. The CDR3 region has the DNA TGCGCCAGCACCAGGGACTCCAGCTCCTACAATGAGCAGTTCTTC.

This clonotype was seen many times. V gene TRBV6-5 combines with J gene TRBJ2-2, with TRBD2 matching over 13 bases. CDR1 and CDR2 from the germline V gene are MNHEY and SVGAGI. J was trimmed by 5 bases and V by 0 bases; bases with no gene match: 9. This CDR3 is 19 amino acids long. The CDR3 is CASSYSKTSGRIGTGELFF. For the CDR3, the DNA is TGTGCCAGCAGTTACTCGAAGACTAGCGGGAGGATCGGGACCGGGGAGCTGTTTTTT.

This clonotype has at least ten counts. This sequence joins TRBV7-9 and TRBJ2-7; maybe TRBD1 (5 bases). Trimming removed 5 bases at V and 7 bases at J, with 27 bases between. CDR1 is SEHNR and CDR2 is FQNEAQ in the germline V gene (reference sequence). This CDR3 is built from 17 residues. CDR3 in DNA: TGTGCCAGCAGCCTCACGCCCGGCAGGGTGACGGTGAGGGAGCAGTACTTC. It codes for CASSLTPGRVTVREQYF.

In this sample, this clonotype turned up a few times. The CDR3 sequence is CSVGGGTGPTSYEQYF. The CDR3, as DNA: TGCAGCGTGGGAGGGGGGACAGGACCTACCTCCTACGAGCAGTACTTC. This rearrangement joins TRBV29-1 to TRBJ2-7, with D perhaps matching TRBD1 (8 bases). The CDR3 is 16 residues long. Germline V CDR1 and CDR2: SQVTM, ANQGSEA. Deletions cut 6 bases from V and 0 bases from J, with 21 bases between.

The chain links TRBV28 to TRBJ2-1, with 10 positions matching TRBD2. CDR1 MDHEN and CDR2 SYDVKM come from the germline V gene. This CDR3 has 15 residues. The trim removed 5 bases at V and 6 bases at J, leaving 7 bases unmatched. CDR3 loop: CASSPGTSASNEQFF. CDR3 sequence (DNA): TGTGCCAGCAGTCCCGGGACTAGCGCTTCCAATGAGCAGTTCTTC.

This clonotype was counted only a few times. V usage is TRBV19 and J usage is TRBJ2-7; no clear D gene. The CDR3 contains 13 residues. The V end lost 5 bases, the J end lost 0 bases, and 8 bases lay between the germline ends. CDR1 LNHDA and CDR2 SQIVND come from the germline V gene (reference sequence). CDR3 sequence: CASSAASSYEQYF. The CDR3, as DNA: TGTGCCAGTAGTGCAGCTAGCTCCTACGAGCAGTACTTC. The full variable domain, completed using reference TRBV19 and TRBJ2-7, is DGGITQSPKYLFRKEGQNVTLSCEQNLNHDAMYWYRQDPGQGLRLIYYSQIVNDFQKGDIAEGYSVSREKKESFPLTVTSAQKNPTAFYLCASSAASSYEQYFGPGTRLTVT.

The chain uses TRBV12-3 or TRBV12-4 and TRBJ2-1; TRBD2 might be the D (6 bases). CDR3 length equals 17 residues. Trimming removed 5 bases from V and 7 bases from J, with 24 bases in between. The CDR3 sequence: CASSPQRGTGFYNEQFF. CDR3 nucleotides: TGTGCCAGCAGTCCCCAACGGGGGACTGGATTTTATAATGAGCAGTTCTTC.

This clonotype was seen at least ten times. This sequence joins TRBV18 and TRBJ2-7, with a possible D match to TRBD1 (6 bases). The V and J ends lost 3 bases and 4 bases respectively, with 16 bases between them. The germline CDR1 and CDR2 sequences are KGHSH and LQKENI. The CDR3 length is 15 residues. CDR3 sequence reads: CASSPLGQGSYEQYF. CDR3 DNA: TGTGCCAGCTCACCCCTGGGGCAGGGGAGTTACGAGCAGTACTTC. Based on the CDR3 plus reference TRBV18 and TRBJ2-7, the full variable domain is NAGVMQNPRHLVRRRGQEARLRCSPMKGHSHVYWYRQLPEEGLKFMVYLQKENIIDESGMPKERFSAEFPKEGPSILRIQQVVRGDSAAYFCASSPLGQGSYEQYFGPGTRLTVT.

This clonotype was observed a handful of times. The V call is TRBV7-6, the J call TRBJ2-1; D is ambiguous. CDR1 is SGHVS, CDR2 FNYEAQ, per germline. Trimming took off 5 bases at V and 0 bases at J, with 11 bases between the two ends. The CDR3 covers 15 residues. The CDR3 protein is CASSITDHSYNEQFF. CDR3 nucleotides: TGTGCCAGCAGCATAACGGACCACTCCTACAATGAGCAGTTCTTC.

V usage is TRBV28 and J usage is TRBJ2-3; D possibly uses TRBD1 or TRBD2 (5 bases each). Trimming shortened V by 6 bases and J by 1 base, and 11 bases separated the two germline ends. The CDR3 extends over 14 amino acids. The germline V gene has CDR1 MDHEN and CDR2 SYDVKM. This chain's CDR3 is CASSRQRGTDTQYF. The CDR3 DNA is TGTGCCAGCAGCCGACAGAGGGGCACAGATACGCAGTATTTT.

This clonotype came up a few times. The rearrangement joins TRBV11-3 to TRBJ2-2, with 9 bases matching TRBD1. Trimming removed 5 bases from V and 5 bases from J; junction bases left unmatched: 6. This CDR3 contains 15 residues. Germline CDR1 reads SGHNT; CDR2 reads YENEEA. The chain's CDR3 is CASSPGTGPTGELFF. The CDR3 DNA sequence: TGTGCCAGCAGCCCCGGGACAGGGCCAACCGGGGAGCTGTTTTTT.

This clonotype came up a few times. An end of the junction does not agree with germline; a read error may underlie this. The CDR3 bases are TGTGCTAGCAGCTTTGGGGGCCTGAAGGATACGCAGTATTTT. Translated, it gives CASSFGGLKDTQYF. V usage is TRBV7-7 and J usage is TRBJ2-3; perhaps TRBD1 as D (6 bases). Germline loops: CDR1 SSHAT, CDR2 FNYEAQ (reference sequence). The CDR3 sequence is 14 residues long. The entire variable domain, with the rest obtained from reference TRBV7-7 and TRBJ2-3, is as follows: GAGVSQSPRYKVTKRGQDVTLRCDPISSHATLYWYQQALGQGPEFLTYFNYEAQPDKSGLPSDRFSAERPEGSISTLTIQRTEQRDSAMYRCASSFGGLKDTQYFGPGTRLTVL.

In its sample, this clonotype was seen many times. For the CDR3, the DNA is TGCGCCAGCAGCTTGGCAAGGGGGCGGACTGAAGCTTTCTTT. Encoded protein: CASSLARGRTEAFF. This chain connects TRBV5-1 to TRBJ1-1; 7 bases are a match to TRBD1. The ends lost 0 bases at V and 5 bases at J; junction bases unmatched: 4. There are 14 residues in the CDR3. CDR1 and CDR2 from the germline V gene are SGHRS and YFSETQ.

In its sample, this clonotype was seen once. CDR3 sequence (DNA): TGCGCCAGCTCAAGGGGGAAGGATAATTCACCCCTCCACTTT. As protein: CASSRGKDNSPLHF. The chain employs TRBV5-1 and TRBJ1-6, with a weak D call TRBD1 (6 bases). Germline V gene sequence: CDR1 SGHRS, CDR2 YFSETQ. The V end lost 7 bases, the J end lost 5 bases, and 13 bases lay between the germline ends. There are 14 residues in the CDR3.

The sample holds many counts of this clonotype. The CDR3 DNA is TGTGCCAGCAGTACTTCAGGGGGCTCGAACACTGAAGCTTTCTTT. Translation gives CASSTSGGSNTEAFF. The rearrangement joins TRBV6-1 to TRBJ1-1; 8 bases line up with TRBD1. V lost 5 bases to trimming and J lost 1 base; unmatched junction nucleotides: 6. The CDR3 runs to 15 residues. Germline V gives CDR1 MNHNS, CDR2 SASEGT.

This clonotype has only a few counts. The chain combines TRBV4-1 with TRBJ1-1, with D unresolved. CDR1 is MGHRA, CDR2 YSYEKL, per germline. V was shortened by 0 bases and J by 10 bases, with 9 bases between the two germline ends. The CDR3 length is 12 residues. The CDR3 DNA reads TGCGCCAGCAGCCAAGATGTAAGTAGAGCTTTCTTT. Translated, it gives CASSQDVSRAFF.

Many counts were recorded for this clonotype. The V and J genes are TRBV5-1 and TRBJ1-1; D is perhaps TRBD1 (6 bases). The germline V and J ends were trimmed by 3 bases and 6 bases, with 21 bases remaining between them. This CDR3 has 16 residues. Germline V gene lookup returns CDR1 SGHRS and CDR2 YFSETQ. DNA for the CDR3: TGCGCCAGCAGCTCAGGGGCAGGGACCTCGAGACCTGAAGCTTTCTTT. It codes for CASSSGAGTSRPEAFF.

This rearrangement joins TRBV20-1 to TRBJ1-5; 7 bases match TRBD1. Per germline, CDR1 DFQATT and CDR2 SNEGSKA (reference sequence). Trimming removed 6 bases from V and 0 bases from J; junction bases left unmatched: 8. The CDR3 length is 15 residues. The CDR3 sequence is CSATTGSLSNQPQHF. For the CDR3, the DNA is TGCAGTGCAACGACAGGGAGTCTTAGCAATCAGCCCCAGCATTTT.

This clonotype has just a few counts. V is TRBV19 and J is TRBJ1-5; TRBD1 is a possible D gene (5 bases). Germline loops: CDR1 LNHDA, CDR2 SQIVND (reference sequence). The CDR3 extends over 17 amino acids. Trimming removed 0 bases from V and 6 bases from J, with 18 bases in between. The DNA for the CDR3 is TGTGCCAGTAGTATAGATGGGTCAGCCAGGGAATTTCAGCCCCAGCATTTT. Its translation is CASSIDGSAREFQPQHF.

The V and J genes are TRBV4-2 and TRBJ2-3; TRBD1 is a possible D gene (5 bases). Looked up from germline, CDR1 is LGHNA and CDR2 is YNFKEQ. The CDR3 sequence is 15 residues long. V lost 1 base, J lost 0 bases, and 8 bases lay in between. The CDR3 sequence: CASSQGTRSTDTQYF. CDR3 DNA: TGTGCCAGCAGCCAAGGGACAAGGAGCACAGATACGCAGTATTTT.

V gene TRBV19 combines with J gene TRBJ2-1; D might be TRBD2 (5 bases). The ends were cut back, 1 base at V and 6 bases at J, with 13 bases in the middle. This CDR3 is built from 15 residues. The germline V gene encodes CDR1 LNHDA and CDR2 SQIVND (reference sequence). The CDR3 sequence is CASSIVEKRGNEQFF. DNA for the CDR3: TGTGCCAGTAGTATAGTAGAGAAACGGGGCAATGAGCAGTTCTTC.

The chain is built from TRBV6-2 or TRBV6-3 and TRBJ2-7, with D possibly being TRBD1 (5 bases). Deletions cut 9 bases from V and 2 bases from J, with 8 bases between. From germline, CDR1 is MNHEY and CDR2 SVGEGT. The CDR3 is 11 residues long. The CDR3 reads CASAQAYEQYF. For the CDR3, the DNA is TGTGCCAGTGCACAGGCCTACGAGCAGTACTTC.

The rearrangement uses TRBV9 and TRBJ1-3; D is uncertain. Germline V gene data show CDR1 as SGDLS and CDR2 as YYNGEE. CDR3 length: 14 residues. The V and J ends lost 3 bases and 0 bases respectively, with 7 bases between them. The CDR3 DNA reads as TGTGCCAGCAGCGCCCCCGGCTCTGGAAACACCATATATTTT. It yields the protein CASSAPGSGNTIYF.

This clonotype came up many times. V usage is TRBV7-9 and J usage is TRBJ1-1, with 7 positions matching TRBD1. The CDR3 length is 14 residues. J gave up 5 bases and V 5 bases, and 8 bases lay outside the gene matches. CDR1 and CDR2 from the germline V gene are SEHNR and FQNEAQ (reference sequence). CDR3: CASSPSTGNTEAFF. CDR3 DNA sequence: TGTGCCAGCAGCCCCTCGACAGGGAATACTGAAGCTTTCTTT.

This clonotype came up many times. The CDR3 DNA reads as TGTGCCAGCTCACCACCGGTTCCAGGGGACTTGAGCGAGCAGTACTTC. Its protein product is CASSPPVPGDLSEQYF. The genes are TRBV18 and TRBJ2-7; tentatively, D is TRBD1 or TRBD2 (6 bases each). Germline loops: CDR1 KGHSH, CDR2 LQKENI. This CDR3 is 16 amino acids long. Between the trimmed V and J ends, which lost 0 bases and 6 bases, there was a span of 18 bases.

This clonotype has ten or more counts. The chain links TRBV5-1 to TRBJ1-1; 9 nucleotides agree with TRBD1. This CDR3 comprises 14 residues. Germline V CDR1 and CDR2: SGHRS, YFSETQ. V lost 6 bases and J lost 0; bases outside the gene matches: 3. The CDR3, as DNA: TGCGCCAGCACAGGACAGGGGATGAACACTGAAGCTTTCTTT. Translating gives CASTGQGMNTEAFF.

This clonotype was seen many times. This chain joins TRBV30 and TRBJ1-5, with unresolved D. Germline CDR1 and CDR2: GTSNPN and SVGIG (reference sequence). V lost 1 base and J 6 bases, leaving 10 bases between the germline ends. This CDR3 contains 13 residues. The CDR3 coding sequence is TGTGCCTGGAGTGGAGGGAATGGTCAGCCCCAGCATTTT. This gives the protein CAWSGGNGQPQHF.

This clonotype showed up many times. The rearrangement uses TRBV20-1 and TRBJ2-5, with 8 nucleotides matching TRBD2. CDR1 and CDR2 from the germline V gene are DFQATT and SNEGSKA (reference sequence). Trimming cost V 1 base and J 4 bases; bases outside gene matches: 23. CDR3 size: 20 residues. The CDR3 reads CSARVLAVGSGLSQGETQYF. Written as DNA, the CDR3 is TGCAGTGCTAGAGTACTAGCGGTGGGGAGCGGGTTGAGTCAGGGAGAGACCCAGTACTTC.

This clonotype was recorded many times. V gene TRBV27 combines with J gene TRBJ1-3, with D possibly matching TRBD1 (6 bases). CDR1 and CDR2 from the germline V gene are MNHEY and SMNVEV (reference sequence). The CDR3 spans 14 residues. V gave up 6 bases and J gave up 2 bases, with 11 bases separating them. For the CDR3, the DNA is TGTGCCAGCAGCGGGGACATTACTGGAAACACCATATATTTT. Protein sequence: CASSGDITGNTIYF.